The T cell receptor (beta chain) under discussion was sequenced for a study of blood T cells in healthy people across ages. Germline-derived CDR1 and CDR2 are SQVTM and ANQGSEA. V dropped 8 bases and J dropped 1 base, with 17 bases sitting between them. CDR3 length: 14 amino acids. Whole-study results and caveats: The long-lived group displayed more naive CD4+ cells, plus higher diversity, than the aged donors did. It was not known whether donors were CMV positive (a possible confounder of expanded clonotype changes).

With a J-beta primer mix and a sample-barcoded 5' primer, a second PCR ran about 7 to 12 cycles. Using its own MiXCR run on the 5' RACE reads, TCRdb lists one record per CDR3 protein. The sample shows hundreds of thousands of distinct CDR3 sequences, roughly 43% of them seen only once. A remark on this clonotype: Its antigen is not known.

The source of this sequence is a man aged 25-45 years in good health. Sequencing input: blood. The V gene is TRBV29-1, the J gene TRBJ2-5, with D tentatively TRBD1 (6 bases). CDR3 protein: CSTQRPGAQETQYF. CDR3 nucleotides: TGCAGCACCCAAAGGCCAGGGGCCCAAGAGACCCAGTACTTC.